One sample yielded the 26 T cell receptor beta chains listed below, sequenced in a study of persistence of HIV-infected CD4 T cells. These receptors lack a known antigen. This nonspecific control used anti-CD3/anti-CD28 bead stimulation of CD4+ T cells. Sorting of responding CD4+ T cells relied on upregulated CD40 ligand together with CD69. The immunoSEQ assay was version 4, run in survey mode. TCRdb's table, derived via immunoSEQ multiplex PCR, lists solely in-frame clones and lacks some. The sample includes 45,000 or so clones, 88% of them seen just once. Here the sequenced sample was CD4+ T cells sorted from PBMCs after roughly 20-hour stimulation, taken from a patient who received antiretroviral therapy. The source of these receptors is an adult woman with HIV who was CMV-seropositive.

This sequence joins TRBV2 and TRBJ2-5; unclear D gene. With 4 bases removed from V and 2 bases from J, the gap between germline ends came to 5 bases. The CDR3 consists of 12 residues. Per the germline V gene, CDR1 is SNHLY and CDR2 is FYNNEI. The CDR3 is CASSVRQETQYF. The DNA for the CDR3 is TGTGCCAGCAGTGTTCGACAAGAGACCCAGTACTTC.

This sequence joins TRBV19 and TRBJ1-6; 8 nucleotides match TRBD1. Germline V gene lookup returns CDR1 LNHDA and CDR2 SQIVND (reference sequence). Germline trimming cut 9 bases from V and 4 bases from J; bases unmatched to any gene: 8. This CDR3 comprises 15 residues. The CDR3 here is CASGRDRSYNSPLHF. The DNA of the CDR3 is TGTGCCAGCGGACGGGACAGGTCTTATAATTCACCCCTCCACTTT.

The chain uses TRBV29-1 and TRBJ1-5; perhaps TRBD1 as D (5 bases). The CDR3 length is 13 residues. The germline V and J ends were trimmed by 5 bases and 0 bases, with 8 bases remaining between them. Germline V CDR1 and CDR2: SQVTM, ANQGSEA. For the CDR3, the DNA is TGCAGCGTTAAGGGGTATAGCAATCAGCCCCAGCATTTT. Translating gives CSVKGYSNQPQHF. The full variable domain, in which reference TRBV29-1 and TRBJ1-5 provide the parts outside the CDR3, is SAVISQKPSRDICQRGTSLTIQCQVDSQVTMMFWYRQQPGQSLTLIATANQGSEATYESGFVIDKFPISRPNLTFSTLTVSNMSPEDSSIYLCSVKGYSNQPQHFGDGTRLSIL.

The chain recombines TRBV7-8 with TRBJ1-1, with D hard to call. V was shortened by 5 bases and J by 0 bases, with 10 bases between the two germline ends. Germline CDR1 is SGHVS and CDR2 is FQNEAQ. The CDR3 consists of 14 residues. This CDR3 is CASSPSNLNTEAFF. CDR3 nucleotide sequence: TGTGCCAGCAGCCCATCCAATTTGAACACTGAAGCTTTCTTT. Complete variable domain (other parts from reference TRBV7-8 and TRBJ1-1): GAGVSQSPRYKVAKRGQDVALRCDPISGHVSLFWYQQALGQGPEFLTYFQNEAQLDKSGLPSDRFFAERPEGSVSTLKIQRTQQEDSAVYLCASSPSNLNTEAFFGQGTRLTVV.

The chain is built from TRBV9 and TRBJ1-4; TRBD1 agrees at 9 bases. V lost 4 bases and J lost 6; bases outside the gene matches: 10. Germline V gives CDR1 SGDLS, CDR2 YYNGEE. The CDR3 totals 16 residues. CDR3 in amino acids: CASSLGGQGRYEKLFF. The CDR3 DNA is TGTGCCAGCAGCCTAGGGGGACAGGGAAGATATGAAAAACTGTTTTTT.

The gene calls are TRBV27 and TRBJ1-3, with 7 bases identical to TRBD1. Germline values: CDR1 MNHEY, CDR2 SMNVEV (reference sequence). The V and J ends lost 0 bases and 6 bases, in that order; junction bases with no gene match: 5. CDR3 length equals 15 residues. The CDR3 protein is CASSLSRGRENTIYF. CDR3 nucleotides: TGTGCCAGCAGTTTATCGAGGGGGCGGGAAAACACCATATATTTT.

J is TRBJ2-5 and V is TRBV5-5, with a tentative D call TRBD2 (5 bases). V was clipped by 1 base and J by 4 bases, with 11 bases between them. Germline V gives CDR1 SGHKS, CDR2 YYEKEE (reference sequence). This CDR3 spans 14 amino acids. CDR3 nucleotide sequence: TGTGCCAGCAGCTTGCTCGGGGATGGAGAGACCCAGTACTTC. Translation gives CASSLLGDGETQYF.

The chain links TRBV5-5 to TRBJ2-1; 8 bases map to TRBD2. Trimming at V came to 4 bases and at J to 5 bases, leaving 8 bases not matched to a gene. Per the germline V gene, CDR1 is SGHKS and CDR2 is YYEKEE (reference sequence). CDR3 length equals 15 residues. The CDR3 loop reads CASSSERGWDNEQFF. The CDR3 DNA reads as TGTGCCAGCAGCAGCGAGCGGGGGTGGGACAATGAGCAGTTCTTC. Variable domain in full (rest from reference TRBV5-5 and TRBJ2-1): DAGVTQSPTHLIKTRGQQVTLRCSPISGHKSVSWYQQVLGQGPQFIFQYYEKEERGRGNFPDRFSARQFPNYSSELNVNALLLGDSALYLCASSSERGWDNEQFFGPGTRLTVL.

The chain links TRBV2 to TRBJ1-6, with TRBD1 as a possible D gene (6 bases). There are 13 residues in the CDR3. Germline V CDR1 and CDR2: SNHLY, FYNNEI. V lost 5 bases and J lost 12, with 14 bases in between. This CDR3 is CASSTDSGGPLHF. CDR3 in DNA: TGTGCCAGCAGTACGGACAGCGGAGGACCCCTCCACTTT.

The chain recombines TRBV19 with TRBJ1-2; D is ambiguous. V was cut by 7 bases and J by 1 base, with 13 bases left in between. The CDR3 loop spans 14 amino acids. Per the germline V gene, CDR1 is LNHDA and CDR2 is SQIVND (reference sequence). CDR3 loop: CASTTGRNNYGYTF. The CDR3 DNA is TGTGCCAGTACCACCGGACGGAATAACTATGGCTACACCTTC.

CDR3 nucleotide sequence: TGTGCCAGCAGCTTAGGATCAAAAGGGGGACGAGGAAACACCATATATTTT. It specifies CASSLGSKGGRGNTIYF. V and J are TRBV7-6 and TRBJ1-3, with D possibly being TRBD1 (6 bases). The CDR3 length is 17 residues. From germline, CDR1 is SGHVS and CDR2 FNYEAQ. The germline V and J ends were trimmed by 1 base and 4 bases, with 17 bases remaining between them.

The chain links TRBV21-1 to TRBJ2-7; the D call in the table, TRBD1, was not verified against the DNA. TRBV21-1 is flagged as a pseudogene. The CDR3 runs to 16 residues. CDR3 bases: TGTGCCAGCAGCAAAGCGCTCAGAGTGGGGCGCTACGAGCAGTACTTC. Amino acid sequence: CASSKALRVGRYEQYF.

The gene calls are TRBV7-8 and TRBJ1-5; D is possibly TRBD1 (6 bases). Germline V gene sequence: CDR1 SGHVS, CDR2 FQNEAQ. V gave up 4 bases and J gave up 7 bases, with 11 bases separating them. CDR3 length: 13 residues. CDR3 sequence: CASSSRGRQPQHF. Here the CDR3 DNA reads TGTGCCAGCAGCTCCAGGGGAAGGCAGCCCCAGCATTTT.

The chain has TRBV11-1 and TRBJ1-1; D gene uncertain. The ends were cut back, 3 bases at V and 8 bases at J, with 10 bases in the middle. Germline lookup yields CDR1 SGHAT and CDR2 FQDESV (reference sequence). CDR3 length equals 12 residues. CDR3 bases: TGTGCCAGCAGCTTTCATTTGTCCGAAGCTTTCTTT. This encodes CASSFHLSEAFF. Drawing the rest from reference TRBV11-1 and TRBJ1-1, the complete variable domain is EAEVAQSPRYKITEKSQAVAFWCDPISGHATLYWYRQILGQGPELLVQFQDESVVDDSQLPKDRFSAERLKGVDSTLKIQPAELGDSAMYLCASSFHLSEAFFGQGTRLTVV.

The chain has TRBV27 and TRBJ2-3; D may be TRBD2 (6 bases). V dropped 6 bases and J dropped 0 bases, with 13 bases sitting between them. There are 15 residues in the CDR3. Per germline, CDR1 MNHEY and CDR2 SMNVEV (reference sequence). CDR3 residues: CASRELGTSTDTQYF. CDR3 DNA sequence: TGTGCCAGCAGAGAGCTAGGGACTAGCACAGATACGCAGTATTTT.

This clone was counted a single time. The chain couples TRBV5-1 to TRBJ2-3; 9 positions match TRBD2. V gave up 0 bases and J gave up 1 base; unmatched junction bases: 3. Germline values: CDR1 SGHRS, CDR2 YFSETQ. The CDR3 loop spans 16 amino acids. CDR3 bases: TGCGCCAGCAGCTTGGCACAGCGGGGGGGCACAGATACGCAGTATTTT. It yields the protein CASSLAQRGGTDTQYF.

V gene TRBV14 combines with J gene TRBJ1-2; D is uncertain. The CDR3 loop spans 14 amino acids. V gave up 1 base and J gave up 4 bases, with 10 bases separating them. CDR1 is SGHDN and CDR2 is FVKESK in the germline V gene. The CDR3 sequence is CASSQVAVFYGYTF. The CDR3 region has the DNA TGTGCCAGCAGCCAAGTTGCGGTTTTCTATGGCTACACCTTC.

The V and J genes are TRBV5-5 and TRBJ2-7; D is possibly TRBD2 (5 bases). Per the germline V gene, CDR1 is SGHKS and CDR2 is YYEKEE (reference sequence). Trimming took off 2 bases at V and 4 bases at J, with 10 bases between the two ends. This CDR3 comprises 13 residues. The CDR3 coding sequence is TGTGCCAGCAGCTTTGGCAGAGGGTACGAGCAGTACGTC. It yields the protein CASSFGRGYEQYV.

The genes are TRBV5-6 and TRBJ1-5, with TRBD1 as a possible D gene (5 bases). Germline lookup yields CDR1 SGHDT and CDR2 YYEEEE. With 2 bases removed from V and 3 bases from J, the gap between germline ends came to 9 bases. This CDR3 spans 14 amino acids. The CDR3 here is CASSLRDLNQPQHF. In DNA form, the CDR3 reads TGTGCCAGCAGCTTAAGGGACCTCAATCAGCCCCAGCATTTT.

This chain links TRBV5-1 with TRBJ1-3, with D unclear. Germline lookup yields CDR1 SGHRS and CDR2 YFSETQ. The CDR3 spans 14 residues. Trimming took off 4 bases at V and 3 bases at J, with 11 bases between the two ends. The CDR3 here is CASSPPGFGNTIYF. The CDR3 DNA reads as TGCGCCAGCAGCCCCCCCGGGTTTGGAAACACCATATATTTT. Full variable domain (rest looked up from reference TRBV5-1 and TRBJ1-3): KAGVTQTPRYLIKTRGQQVTLSCSPISGHRSVSWYQQTPGQGLQFLFEYFSETQRNKGNFPGRFSGRQFSNSRSEMNVSTLELGDSALYLCASSPPGFGNTIYFGEGSWLTVV.

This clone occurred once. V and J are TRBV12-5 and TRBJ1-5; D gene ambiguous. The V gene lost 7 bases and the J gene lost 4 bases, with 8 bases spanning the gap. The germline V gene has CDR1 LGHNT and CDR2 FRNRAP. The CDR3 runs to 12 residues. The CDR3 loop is CASAGSNQPQHF. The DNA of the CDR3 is TGTGCTAGTGCTGGGTCGAATCAGCCCCAGCATTTT. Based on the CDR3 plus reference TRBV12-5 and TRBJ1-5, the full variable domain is DARVTQTPRHKVTEMGQEVTMRCQPILGHNTVFWYRQTMMQGLELLAYFRNRAPLDDSGMPKDRFSAEMPDATLATLKIQPSEPRDSAVYFCASAGSNQPQHFGDGTRLSIL.

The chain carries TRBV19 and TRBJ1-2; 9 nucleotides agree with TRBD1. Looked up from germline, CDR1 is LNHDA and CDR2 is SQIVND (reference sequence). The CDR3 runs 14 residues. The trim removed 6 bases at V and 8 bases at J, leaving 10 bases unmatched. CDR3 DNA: TGTGCCAGTAGGAGGGGGACAGGGAAAATCGGCTACACCTTC. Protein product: CASRRGTGKIGYTF.

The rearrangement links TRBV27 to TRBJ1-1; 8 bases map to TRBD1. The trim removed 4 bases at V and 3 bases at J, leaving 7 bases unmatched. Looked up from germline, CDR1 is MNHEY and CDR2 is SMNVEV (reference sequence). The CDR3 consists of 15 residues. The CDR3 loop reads CASSYRTGKDTEAFF. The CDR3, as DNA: TGTGCCAGCAGTTACAGGACAGGGAAGGACACTGAAGCTTTCTTT.

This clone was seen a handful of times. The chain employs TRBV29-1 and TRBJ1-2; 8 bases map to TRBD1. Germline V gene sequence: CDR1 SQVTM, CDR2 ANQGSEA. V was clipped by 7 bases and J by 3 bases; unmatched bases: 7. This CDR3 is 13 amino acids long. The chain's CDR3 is CSADSGGDYGYTF. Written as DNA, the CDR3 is TGCAGCGCCGACTCAGGGGGCGACTATGGCTACACCTTC.

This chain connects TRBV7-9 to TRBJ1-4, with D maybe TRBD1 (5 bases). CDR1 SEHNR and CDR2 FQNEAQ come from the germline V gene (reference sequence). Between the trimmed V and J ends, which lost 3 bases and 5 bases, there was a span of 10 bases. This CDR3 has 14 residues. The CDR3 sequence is CASSLQGRNEKLFF. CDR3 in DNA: TGTGCCAGCAGCTTGCAGGGTAGGAATGAAAAACTGTTTTTT.

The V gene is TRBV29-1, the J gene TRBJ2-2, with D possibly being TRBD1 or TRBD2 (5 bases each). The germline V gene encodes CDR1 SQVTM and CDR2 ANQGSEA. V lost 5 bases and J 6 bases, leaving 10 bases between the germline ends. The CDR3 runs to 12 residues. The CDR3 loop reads CSVRREPGELFF. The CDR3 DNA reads TGCAGCGTTCGCAGGGAGCCCGGGGAGCTGTTTTTT.